One sample yielded the 30 T cell receptor beta chains listed below, sequenced in a study of early T cells in non-severe SARS-CoV-2 infection. TCRdb passed the 5' RACE reads through MiXCR, listing each CDR3 protein once. This sample yields tens of thousands of distinct CDR3 sequences, of which approximately 15% are seen a single time; 4.5% to 6.5% belongs to the top ten. Sequencing used whole blood, obtained at baseline. These receptors were taken from an adult who was a healthcare worker with PCR-confirmed SARS-CoV-2 infection or an uninfected control (not recorded which).

The chain combines TRBV19 with TRBJ2-1; D possibly corresponds to TRBD2 (5 bases). The CDR3 sequence is 14 residues long. Germline CDR1 LNHDA, CDR2 SQIVND (reference sequence). Trimming cost V 1 base and J 6 bases, with 10 bases left between them. CDR3 sequence (DNA): TGTGCCAGTAGTATAGGTCCCGGACTCAATGAGCAGTTCTTC. It translates to CASSIGPGLNEQFF.

The CDR3 nucleotides are TGCGCCAGCAGCTGGGAGCCCGGGACAGGGGACGACGAGCAGTACTTC. Protein: CASSWEPGTGDDEQYF. J is TRBJ2-7 and V is TRBV5-1; TRBD1 matches at 10 bases. V lost 3 bases to trimming and J lost 5 bases; unmatched junction nucleotides: 11. The CDR3 consists of 16 residues. Germline V gene data show CDR1 as SGHRS and CDR2 as YFSETQ.

This clonotype was found a few times. The chain links TRBV7-3 to TRBJ2-3, with no clear D. This CDR3 has 12 amino acids. Trimming cost V 0 bases and J 6 bases, with 4 bases left between them. The germline CDR1 and CDR2 sequences are SGHTA and FQGTGA. CDR3 bases: TGTGCCAGCAGCTTAACCGGTGATACGCAGTATTTT. Protein: CASSLTGDTQYF.

The chain uses TRBV20-1 and TRBJ1-5; the D gene is possibly TRBD1 (5 bases). This CDR3 is built from 14 residues. Germline lookup yields CDR1 DFQATT and CDR2 SNEGSKA (reference sequence). V was trimmed by 3 bases and J by 7 bases, leaving 16 bases between them. The CDR3 here is CSASQGAGRQPQHF. Here the CDR3 DNA reads TGCAGTGCTAGCCAAGGGGCGGGGAGGCAGCCCCAGCATTTT.

This clonotype has at least ten counts. The chain combines TRBV12-3 or TRBV12-4 with TRBJ1-1; D is unresolved. V gave up 3 bases and J gave up 0 bases, with 8 bases separating them. There are 14 residues in the CDR3. In DNA form, the CDR3 reads TGTGCCAGCAGTTTCGGAAAGATGAACACTGAAGCTTTCTTT. The encoded protein is CASSFGKMNTEAFF.

Only a few counts were recorded for this clonotype. CDR3 DNA sequence: TGTGCCACCAGTCTGCCGAACACCGGGGAGCTGTTTTTT. Its protein product is CATSLPNTGELFF. This chain uses TRBV24-1 with TRBJ2-2; D is uncertain. CDR1 is KGHDR and CDR2 is SFDVKD in the germline V gene. This CDR3 comprises 13 residues. Trimming cost V 6 bases and J 0 bases, with 4 bases left between them.

This clonotype was counted at least ten times. V is TRBV25-1 and J is TRBJ2-1; 7 bases fit TRBD1. The CDR3 is 15 residues long. Germline-derived CDR1 and CDR2 are MGHDK and SYGVNS. Trimming took 6 bases from V and 0 from J; bases not matched to a gene: 5. In nucleotides, the CDR3 is TGTGCCAGCAGCACGGGACAGTTCTCCTACAATGAGCAGTTCTTC. Protein: CASSTGQFSYNEQFF.

A few counts support this clonotype. CDR3 coding DNA: TGTGCCAGCAGCGAGCGAGGACTGGGCAATGAGCAGTTCTTC. Protein product: CASSERGLGNEQFF. The chain recombines TRBV7-8 with TRBJ2-1; D might be TRBD2 (5 bases). This CDR3 spans 14 amino acids. V lost 5 bases and J lost 6, with 14 bases in between. CDR1 is SGHVS, CDR2 FQNEAQ, per germline. Looking up the rest from reference TRBV7-8 and TRBJ2-1 gives the full variable domain: GAGVSQSPRYKVAKRGQDVALRCDPISGHVSLFWYQQALGQGPEFLTYFQNEAQLDKSGLPSDRFFAERPEGSVSTLKIQRTQQEDSAVYLCASSERGLGNEQFFGPGTRLTVL.

The chain links TRBV3-1 to TRBJ2-7, with 9 bases matching TRBD2. Germline assignment: CDR1 LGHDT and CDR2 YNNKEL (reference sequence). V shed 0 bases and J 9 bases; nucleotides not matched to a gene: 6. This CDR3 is 14 amino acids long. The CDR3 is CASSQETSGLRQYF. CDR3 coding DNA: TGTGCCAGCAGCCAAGAGACTAGCGGCCTACGGCAGTACTTC.

V is TRBV10-3 and J is TRBJ2-7; a possible D gene is TRBD1 (6 bases). The CDR3 is 13 amino acids. Germline CDR1 is ENHRY and CDR2 is SYGVKD. Between the trimmed V and J ends, which lost 8 bases and 3 bases, there was a span of 14 bases. Here the CDR3 DNA reads TGTGCCATCTGCCGGGACACGAGCTACGAGCAGTACTTC. Amino acids: CAICRDTSYEQYF.

The rearrangement uses TRBV3-1 and TRBJ1-2; a possible D gene is TRBD1 (6 bases). Germline V lookup: CDR1 LGHDT, CDR2 YNNKEL (reference sequence). The CDR3 is made up of 14 amino acids. Trimming pared 2 bases from V and 4 bases from J, leaving 11 bases between. CDR3 protein: CASSQPGAVYGYTF. DNA of the CDR3: TGTGCCAGCAGCCAACCGGGGGCGGTCTATGGCTACACCTTC.

This clonotype occurred many times. V gene TRBV3-1 combines with J gene TRBJ2-2; a weak D match, TRBD2 (5 bases). CDR3 length equals 14 residues. Germline V lookup: CDR1 LGHDT, CDR2 YNNKEL (reference sequence). The V gene lost 10 bases and the J gene lost 6 bases, with 18 bases spanning the gap. The CDR3 nucleotides are TGTGCCATCAGTACTAGGGCCCACGCCGGGGAGCTGTTTTTT. This translates into CAISTRAHAGELFF.

This sequence joins TRBV5-1 and TRBJ2-2; 7 positions agree with TRBD2. In germline, CDR1 is SGHRS, CDR2 YFSETQ. The CDR3 covers 14 residues. The V gene end was trimmed by 5 bases and the J gene end by 5 bases; junction bases not matched to a gene: 6. In nucleotides, the CDR3 is TGCGCCAGCAGGGTCCTCGGGAGGACCGGGGAGCTGTTTTTT. Encoded protein: CASRVLGRTGELFF.

The gene calls are TRBV19 and TRBJ2-7, with 7 bases matching TRBD2. Losses at the gene ends were 8 bases for V and 4 bases for J; bases not matched to a gene: 8. The CDR3 runs 13 residues. CDR1 is LNHDA and CDR2 is SQIVND in the germline V gene (reference sequence). CDR3 DNA sequence: TGTGCCAGTTCCTCCTTGGGAGGGTACGAGCAGTACTTC. Its translation: CASSSLGGYEQYF. Full variable domain (outside the CDR3, taken from reference TRBV19 and TRBJ2-7): DGGITQSPKYLFRKEGQNVTLSCEQNLNHDAMYWYRQDPGQGLRLIYYSQIVNDFQKGDIAEGYSVSREKKESFPLTVTSAQKNPTAFYLCASSSLGGYEQYFGPGTRLTVT.

This clonotype was detected many times. The chain is built from TRBV7-9 and TRBJ2-7; 9 bases map to TRBD2. This CDR3 spans 14 amino acids. V gave up 3 bases and J gave up 6 bases; unmatched junction bases: 6. CDR1 is SEHNR and CDR2 is FQNEAQ in the germline V gene (reference sequence). The DNA for the CDR3 is TGTGCCAGCAGCTTTAGCGGGAGTAGAGGCGAGCAGTACTTC. Its translation is CASSFSGSRGEQYF.

This clonotype was picked up a small number of times. V and J are TRBV10-3 and TRBJ2-3; D gene unclear. Germline V gene sequence: CDR1 ENHRY, CDR2 SYGVKD. V was clipped by 3 bases and J by 4 bases, with 5 bases between them. The CDR3 length is 12 residues. The CDR3 region is CAISDSADTQYF. The CDR3 DNA follows: TGTGCCATCAGTGATAGTGCAGATACGCAGTATTTT.

J is TRBJ2-5 and V is TRBV24-1, with D unresolved. CDR1 and CDR2 (germline): KGHDR, SFDVKD. This CDR3 spans 12 amino acids. The V gene lost 3 bases and the J gene lost 5 bases, with 6 bases spanning the gap. CDR3: CATSDPGETQYF. In nucleotides, the CDR3 is TGTGCCACCAGTGATCCGGGCGAGACCCAGTACTTC.

This chain connects TRBV6-2 or TRBV6-3 to TRBJ2-3; D not resolved. This CDR3 spans 12 amino acids. Germline loops: CDR1 MNHEY, CDR2 SVGEGT. V was cut by 5 bases and J by 13 bases, with 16 bases left in between. CDR3 region: CASSLPRANEYF. The CDR3 nucleotides read TGTGCCAGCAGTCTACCCCGCGCAAACGAGTATTTT.

This clonotype was observed at least ten times. The chain combines TRBV12-5 with TRBJ2-7; 8 positions agree with TRBD2. Germline V gene data show CDR1 as LGHNT and CDR2 as FRNRAP. The CDR3 is made up of 13 amino acids. V shed 10 bases, J shed 6 bases, and the junction held 11 bases outside the gene matches. The CDR3 DNA reads as TGTGCTATGGTCCTAGCGGGTACCGGCGAGCAGTACTTC. Its translation: CAMVLAGTGEQYF.

V gene TRBV3-1 combines with J gene TRBJ1-3; D uncertain. Germline-derived CDR1 and CDR2 are LGHDT and YNNKEL (reference sequence). Trimming pared 0 bases from V and 0 bases from J, leaving 9 bases between. The CDR3 is made up of 16 amino acids. CDR3 protein: CASSQDTGLSGNTIYF. The CDR3, as DNA: TGTGCCAGCAGCCAAGATACGGGCCTCTCTGGAAACACCATATATTTT.

This clonotype was counted only a few times. The chain joins TRBV7-2 to TRBJ2-1, with D hard to call. Deletions cut 1 base from V and 3 bases from J, with 7 bases between. This CDR3 spans 14 amino acids. In germline, CDR1 is SGHTA, CDR2 FQGNSA. In DNA form, the CDR3 reads TGTGCCAGCAGCTTAGAACCCAACTACAATGAGCAGTTCTTC. It specifies CASSLEPNYNEQFF.

The chain employs TRBV12-3 or TRBV12-4 and TRBJ1-5, with a weak D call TRBD1 (5 bases). Trimming left V 5 bases short and J 5 bases short, with 13 bases between. The CDR3 is 14 amino acids. This CDR3 is CASSTRRGYQPQHF. DNA for the CDR3: TGTGCCAGCAGTACCCGGCGGGGGTATCAGCCCCAGCATTTT.

J is TRBJ1-1 and V is TRBV7-9, with D possibly TRBD1 on 6 matching bases. This CDR3 spans 15 amino acids. Between the trimmed V and J ends, which lost 5 bases and 5 bases, there was a span of 18 bases. In germline, CDR1 is SEHNR, CDR2 FQNEAQ (reference sequence). The CDR3 nucleotides are TGTGCCAGCAGCAAACGAACAGGGTGGATGACTGAAGCTTTCTTT. Translation: CASSKRTGWMTEAFF.

This clonotype came up a few times. The V call is TRBV6-1, the J call TRBJ2-3; 11 bases match TRBD2. CDR1 is MNHNS and CDR2 is SASEGT in the germline V gene. This CDR3 comprises 14 residues. The V segment lost 10 bases and the J segment 5 bases; nucleotides outside the gene matches: 8. CDR3 sequence: CATELAGGLDTQYF. For the CDR3, the DNA is TGTGCCACCGAGCTAGCGGGAGGATTAGATACGCAGTATTTT.

This clonotype has only a few counts. The chain links TRBV5-5 to TRBJ2-3; D unresolved. V was shortened by 0 bases and J by 1 base, with 9 bases between the two germline ends. There are 15 residues in the CDR3. Germline CDR1 SGHKS, CDR2 YYEKEE (reference sequence). The DNA for the CDR3 is TGTGCCAGCAGCTTGGGGTGGACCGGCACAGATACGCAGTATTTT. Amino acid sequence: CASSLGWTGTDTQYF. Complete variable domain (other parts from reference TRBV5-5 and TRBJ2-3): DAGVTQSPTHLIKTRGQQVTLRCSPISGHKSVSWYQQVLGQGPQFIFQYYEKEERGRGNFPDRFSARQFPNYSSELNVNALLLGDSALYLCASSLGWTGTDTQYFGPGTRLTVL.

The chain recombines TRBV18 with TRBJ2-7; D is uncertain. Trimming pared 0 bases from V and 3 bases from J, leaving 9 bases between. The CDR3 loop spans 14 amino acids. The germline V gene encodes CDR1 KGHSH and CDR2 LQKENI. CDR3 nucleotide sequence: TGTGCCAGCTCACCACCGCAACAGAGCTACGAGCAGTACTTC. This translates into CASSPPQQSYEQYF.

In this sample, this clonotype turned up many times. The chain joins TRBV2 to TRBJ2-2; 7 bases line up with TRBD1. Germline V CDR1 and CDR2: SNHLY, FYNNEI. J lost 0 bases, V lost 6 bases, and 1 base had no gene match. CDR3 length: 14 residues. This chain's CDR3 is CASRGQSNTGELFF. The DNA for the CDR3 is TGTGCCAGCAGGGGACAGTCGAACACCGGGGAGCTGTTTTTT.

This clonotype has a handful of counts. V gene TRBV6-5 combines with J gene TRBJ2-3; TRBD2 matches 13 bases. Trimming took 6 bases from V and 4 from J; bases not matched to a gene: 4. Germline CDR1 is MNHEY and CDR2 is SVGAGI. This CDR3 has 15 residues. CDR3 region: CASSRLAGGSDTQYF. CDR3 sequence (DNA): TGTGCCAGCAGCCGACTAGCGGGAGGCTCAGATACGCAGTATTTT.

This chain joins TRBV28 and TRBJ2-7; D is ambiguous. Trimming took 1 base from V and 7 from J, leaving 8 bases between them. Germline-derived CDR1 and CDR2 are MDHEN and SYDVKM. The CDR3 loop spans 12 amino acids. CDR3 in amino acids: CASSLSVREQYF. The CDR3 DNA reads TGTGCCAGCAGTTTATCTGTAAGGGAGCAGTACTTC.

This clonotype has only a few counts. The V and J genes are TRBV5-8 and TRBJ2-1; either TRBD1 or TRBD2 may supply D (5 bases each). CDR1 is SGHTS, CDR2 YDEGEE, per germline. V lost 4 bases to trimming and J lost 6 bases, with 17 bases between them. The CDR3 loop spans 15 amino acids. The CDR3 protein is CASSTRPGPRNEQFF. The DNA for the CDR3 is TGTGCCAGCAGCACCCGTCCGGGACCACGCAATGAGCAGTTCTTC.